A selection of T cell receptor beta chains follows, all from one sample in a study of blood T cell repertoires in COVID-19. This table comes from immunoSEQ multiplex PCR, and its TCRdb copy is limited to in-frame clones, with some not included. The data contain tens of thousands of clones, approximately 85% of them singletons. Sequencing was done on a sample of peripheral blood. These TCRs come from a human donor in a cohort sampled during active COVID-19. Each CDR3 is given with its conserved first and last residue. D genes are given only for firm matches. Rows may omit the clone size; those that give it use once, few, many or a size class.

TRBJ2-7	.	.	TRBV19	TGTGCCAGACAATATCCGGAGGGCCGCTCCTACGAGCAGTACTTC	CARQYPEGRSYEQYF
TRBJ1-4	.	TRBD1	TRBV18	TGTGCCAGCTCACCTGACAGGGATGAAAAACTGTTTTTT	CASSPDRDEKLFF
TRBJ2-1	.	.	TRBV11-3	TGTGCCAGCAGCCCCCTGGAGGTGCCCCGCTCCTACAATGAGCAGTTCTTC	CASSPLEVPRSYNEQFF
TRBJ1-4	few	.	TRBV5-1	TGCGCCAGCAGCTTGCGACGGGATGAAAAACTGTTTTTT	CASSLRRDEKLFF
TRBJ2-1	.	.	TRBV3-1/TRBV3-2	TGTGCCAGCAGCCAAGGTGTAGATAATGAGCAGTTCTTC	CASSQGVDNEQFF
TRBJ2-2	.	TRBD1	TRBV19	TGTGCCAGTAGTACCTACCACAGACAGGGTAGCACCGGGGAGCTGTTTTTT	CASSTYHRQGSTGELFF
TRBJ1-2	.	TRBD1	TRBV3-1/TRBV3-2	TGTGCCAGCAGCATCACTGATAATAGACAGGGGAAATATGGCTACACCTTC	CASSITDNRQGKYGYTF
TRBJ2-1	.	TRBD2	TRBV5-6	TGTGCCAGCAGCGGACTAGACTACAATGAGCAGTTCTTC	CASSGLDYNEQFF
TRBJ1-2	.	.	TRBV5-4	TGTGCCAGCAGCTTCGACAGCTATGGCTACACCTTC	CASSFDSYGYTF
TRBJ1-6	once	TRBD1	TRBV19	TGTGCCAGTAGCGGGACAGCCACCCCCGGATCCTATAATTCACCCCTCCACTTT	CASSGTATPGSYNSPLHF
TRBJ1-5	.	TRBD1	TRBV2	TGTGCCAGCAGTGGGGCAGGGGGGAATCAGCCCCAGCATTTT	CASSGAGGNQPQHF
TRBJ2-3	once	.	TRBV24-1	TGTGCCCGCTTAAGGGGGATCTGCACAGATACGCAGTATTTT	CARLRGICTDTQYF
TRBJ2-2	.	TRBD2	TRBV27	TGTGCCAGCAGCGCCTATACATATAGCGGGGGGGTTGGGGCCGGGGAGCTGTTTTTT	CASSAYTYSGGVGAGELFF
TRBJ2-7	.	TRBD2	TRBV6-6	TGTGCCAGCAGTGACCCTCGGGAGGGTTCGTACGAGCAGTACTTC	CASSDPREGSYEQYF
TRBJ1-1	.	TRBD1	TRBV9	TGTGCCAGCAGCACTCGACCACAGGGGGGTACTGAAGCTTTCTTT	CASSTRPQGGTEAFF
TRBJ1-1	.	.	TRBV28	TGTGCCAGCAGTTTATGGGGGCGGAATGAAGCTTTCTTT	CASSLWGRNEAFF
TRBJ2-1	.	TRBD2	TRBV19	TGTGCCAGTTGGGAGACTAGCGGGACCACGACAGGGGAGCAGTTCTTC	CASWETSGTTTGEQFF
TRBJ2-3	once	.	TRBV6-5	TGTGCCAGTCTCCTTGGGACTGGCACAGATACGCAGTATTTT	CASLLGTGTDTQYF
TRBJ2-7	.	TRBD1	TRBV9	TGTGCCAGCAGCGTAGCCGGGACAGACTCCTACGAGCAGTACTTC	CASSVAGTDSYEQYF
TRBJ2-1	.	TRBD1	TRBV2	TGTGCCAGCAGAGTTAAGGTGGCAGGGGGCTACAATGAGCAGTTCTTC	CASRVKVAGGYNEQFF
TRBJ1-3	.	.	TRBV3-1/TRBV3-2	TGTGCCAGCAGCTCGGGGTACACCATATATTTT	CASSSGYTIYF
TRBJ2-1	.	.	TRBV24-1	TGTGCCACCGGACAGTACAATGAGCAGTTCTTC	CATGQYNEQFF
TRBJ1-1	.	.	TRBV19	TGTGCCAGTAACTCACAGGGGAACACTGAAGCTTTCTTT	CASNSQGNTEAFF
TRBJ1-2	.	.	TRBV28	TGTGCCAGCAGTGCCCCTGAGGGCTGGCGTAACTATGGCTACACCTTC	CASSAPEGWRNYGYTF
TRBJ2-2	.	TRBD2	TRBV4-2	TGTGCCAGCAGCCAAGGATTAGCGGGGGCGAACACCGGGGAGCTGTTTTTT	CASSQGLAGANTGELFF
TRBJ2-1	.	TRBD2	TRBV2	TGTGCCAGCACGACTAGCGGGACATACAATGAGCAGTTCTTC	CASTTSGTYNEQFF
TRBJ2-1	once	TRBD2	TRBV7-3	TGTGCCAGCAGCTTACTAGCGGGAGTCGGTAATGAGCAGTTCTTC	CASSLLAGVGNEQFF
TRBJ2-3	.	.	TRBV28	TGTGCCAGCAGTCCCCGACCTGGGGAGAGGTCCACAAATACGCAGTATTTT	CASSPRPGERSTNTQYF
TRBJ2-1	.	TRBD1	TRBV5-1	TGCGCCAGCAGCTCACAGGGGGCTGGGAATGAGCAGTTCTTC	CASSSQGAGNEQFF
TRBJ2-5	.	.	TRBV9	TGTGCCAGCAGCCCCCGACTGCAAGAGACCCAGTACTTC	CASSPRLQETQYF
TRBJ1-6	once	.	TRBV27	TGTGCCAGCAGTTTGTCGGGTCTCATTTCACCCCTCCACTTT	CASSLSGLISPLHF
TRBJ2-5	.	.	TRBV5-6	TGTGCCAGCAGCTTGGGGTCCATCGGGGAGACCCAGTACTTC	CASSLGSIGETQYF
TRBJ2-1	few	.	TRBV19	TGTGCCAGTAGTATTACTGTGGGGAGACTCGATGAGCAGTTCTTC	CASSITVGRLDEQFF
TRBJ2-1	.	TRBD1	TRBV30	TGTGCCTGGGGACGACGACAGGGAAATGAGCAGTTCTTC	CAWGRRQGNEQFF
TRBJ1-2	.	TRBD1	TRBV19	TGTGCCAGTAGTTTGACAGGGGCCCCAAACTATGGCTACACCTTC	CASSLTGAPNYGYTF
TRBJ2-2	.	TRBD2	TRBV7-9	TGTGCCAGCAGCTTAGTTCGTGGGAGGGACACCGGGGAGCTGTTTTTT	CASSLVRGRDTGELFF
TRBJ2-7	many	TRBD1	TRBV7-9	TGTGCCAGCAGCTTAGGCCTGTGGGGGACAGGGAATTTGCACGAGCAGTACTTC	CASSLGLWGTGNLHEQYF
TRBJ2-5	once	TRBD2	TRBV5-1	TGCGCCAGCAGCTTGGGGGGACTAGCGGGAGTGGAGACCCAGTACTTC	CASSLGGLAGVETQYF
TRBJ1-1	.	TRBD1	TRBV6-5	TGTGCCAGCACCCGGACAGGCGGGGTTGAAGCTTTCTTT	CASTRTGGVEAFF
TRBJ2-7	.	TRBD2	TRBV6-2/TRBV6-3	TGTGCCAGCAGTCAACTAGCGGGTTACGAGCAGTACTTC	CASSQLAGYEQYF
TRBJ2-3	.	TRBD2	TRBV19	TGTGCCAGTAGTTCCTCTCGACTAGCGGGAGCTCAAGATACGCAGTATTTT	CASSSSRLAGAQDTQYF
TRBJ2-7	.	.	TRBV11-2	TGTGCCAGCAGCTTAGATTTTACAGGGAGCTACGAGCAGTACTTC	CASSLDFTGSYEQYF
TRBJ2-7	.	TRBD2	TRBV18	TGTGCCAGCTCAGGTTCGACTAGCGGGACTCGTGGCGAGCAGTACTTC	CASSGSTSGTRGEQYF
TRBJ1-2	.	.	TRBV3-1/TRBV3-2	TGTGCCAGCAGCCAACTAAATGGTACTAACTATGGCTACACCTTC	CASSQLNGTNYGYTF
TRBJ2-1	.	TRBD2	TRBV4-3	TGCGCCAGCAGCCAAGTTAGGCCTAGCGGGAGCAATGAGCAGTTCTTC	CASSQVRPSGSNEQFF
TRBJ2-1	.	TRBD2	TRBV9	TGTGCCAGCAGCGGAGGACTAGCGGGATACTACAATGAGCAGTTCTTC	CASSGGLAGYYNEQFF
TRBJ1-2	few	TRBD1	TRBV5-1	TGCGCCAGCAGCGGGGTCGGTTGGGACAGGGCCTCCTATGGCTACACCTTC	CASSGVGWDRASYGYTF
TRBJ2-2	once	.	TRBV5-5	TGTGCCAGCAGCTTGGGTTTTGCAGGGCCGAACACCGGGGAGCTGTTTTTT	CASSLGFAGPNTGELFF
TRBJ1-6	.	.	TRBV5-1	TGCGCCAGCAGCTTGGACAGACCCAATAATTCACCCCTCCACTTT	CASSLDRPNNSPLHF
TRBJ1-1	.	TRBD1	TRBV7-9	TGTGCCAGCAGCTCATGGGGACAGGGGGCCGCTGGTAACACTGAAGCTTTCTTT	CASSSWGQGAAGNTEAFF
TRBJ2-7	.	TRBD1	TRBV28	TGTGCCAGCAGGGACAGGGGGACAACCTACGAGCAGTACTTC	CASRDRGTTYEQYF
TRBJ2-2	.	.	TRBV28	TGTGCCAGCAGGCGGGGGCCCTCGAACACCGGGGAGCTGTTTTTT	CASRRGPSNTGELFF
TRBJ2-4	.	.	TRBV27	TGTGCCAGCAGTCCCGCGACGGGGGCCAAAAACATTCAGTACTTC	CASSPATGAKNIQYF
TRBJ2-3	.	TRBD2	TRBV9	TGTGCCAGCAGCCCCGCTAGCGGAAGCACAGATACGCAGTATTTT	CASSPASGSTDTQYF
TRBJ2-7	.	TRBD1	TRBV28	TGTGCCAGCAGCCCTTTTGGACAGGGCCCCTACGAGCAGTACTTC	CASSPFGQGPYEQYF
TRBJ1-1	.	.	TRBV7-6	TGTGCCAGCAGCCACCAGGGGAACACTGAAGCTTTCTTT	CASSHQGNTEAFF
TRBJ2-5	.	TRBD2	TRBV6-2/TRBV6-3	TGTGCCAGCAGTCGCCTAGCGGGGACGGGTGAGACCCAGTACTTC	CASSRLAGTGETQYF
TRBJ2-5	.	.	TRBV4-2	TGTGCCAGCAGCCAAGTGCGCTCCCAAGAGACCCAGTACTTC	CASSQVRSQETQYF
TRBJ1-5	.	TRBD1	TRBV7-8	TGTGCCAGCAGCTCCCGACAGGGGGCAAATCAGCCCCAGCATTTT	CASSSRQGANQPQHF
TRBJ2-5	once	.	TRBV5-6	TGTGCCAGCAGCTTGAGGACAGAACAGGGGAGGGAGACCCAGTACTTC	CASSLRTEQGRETQYF